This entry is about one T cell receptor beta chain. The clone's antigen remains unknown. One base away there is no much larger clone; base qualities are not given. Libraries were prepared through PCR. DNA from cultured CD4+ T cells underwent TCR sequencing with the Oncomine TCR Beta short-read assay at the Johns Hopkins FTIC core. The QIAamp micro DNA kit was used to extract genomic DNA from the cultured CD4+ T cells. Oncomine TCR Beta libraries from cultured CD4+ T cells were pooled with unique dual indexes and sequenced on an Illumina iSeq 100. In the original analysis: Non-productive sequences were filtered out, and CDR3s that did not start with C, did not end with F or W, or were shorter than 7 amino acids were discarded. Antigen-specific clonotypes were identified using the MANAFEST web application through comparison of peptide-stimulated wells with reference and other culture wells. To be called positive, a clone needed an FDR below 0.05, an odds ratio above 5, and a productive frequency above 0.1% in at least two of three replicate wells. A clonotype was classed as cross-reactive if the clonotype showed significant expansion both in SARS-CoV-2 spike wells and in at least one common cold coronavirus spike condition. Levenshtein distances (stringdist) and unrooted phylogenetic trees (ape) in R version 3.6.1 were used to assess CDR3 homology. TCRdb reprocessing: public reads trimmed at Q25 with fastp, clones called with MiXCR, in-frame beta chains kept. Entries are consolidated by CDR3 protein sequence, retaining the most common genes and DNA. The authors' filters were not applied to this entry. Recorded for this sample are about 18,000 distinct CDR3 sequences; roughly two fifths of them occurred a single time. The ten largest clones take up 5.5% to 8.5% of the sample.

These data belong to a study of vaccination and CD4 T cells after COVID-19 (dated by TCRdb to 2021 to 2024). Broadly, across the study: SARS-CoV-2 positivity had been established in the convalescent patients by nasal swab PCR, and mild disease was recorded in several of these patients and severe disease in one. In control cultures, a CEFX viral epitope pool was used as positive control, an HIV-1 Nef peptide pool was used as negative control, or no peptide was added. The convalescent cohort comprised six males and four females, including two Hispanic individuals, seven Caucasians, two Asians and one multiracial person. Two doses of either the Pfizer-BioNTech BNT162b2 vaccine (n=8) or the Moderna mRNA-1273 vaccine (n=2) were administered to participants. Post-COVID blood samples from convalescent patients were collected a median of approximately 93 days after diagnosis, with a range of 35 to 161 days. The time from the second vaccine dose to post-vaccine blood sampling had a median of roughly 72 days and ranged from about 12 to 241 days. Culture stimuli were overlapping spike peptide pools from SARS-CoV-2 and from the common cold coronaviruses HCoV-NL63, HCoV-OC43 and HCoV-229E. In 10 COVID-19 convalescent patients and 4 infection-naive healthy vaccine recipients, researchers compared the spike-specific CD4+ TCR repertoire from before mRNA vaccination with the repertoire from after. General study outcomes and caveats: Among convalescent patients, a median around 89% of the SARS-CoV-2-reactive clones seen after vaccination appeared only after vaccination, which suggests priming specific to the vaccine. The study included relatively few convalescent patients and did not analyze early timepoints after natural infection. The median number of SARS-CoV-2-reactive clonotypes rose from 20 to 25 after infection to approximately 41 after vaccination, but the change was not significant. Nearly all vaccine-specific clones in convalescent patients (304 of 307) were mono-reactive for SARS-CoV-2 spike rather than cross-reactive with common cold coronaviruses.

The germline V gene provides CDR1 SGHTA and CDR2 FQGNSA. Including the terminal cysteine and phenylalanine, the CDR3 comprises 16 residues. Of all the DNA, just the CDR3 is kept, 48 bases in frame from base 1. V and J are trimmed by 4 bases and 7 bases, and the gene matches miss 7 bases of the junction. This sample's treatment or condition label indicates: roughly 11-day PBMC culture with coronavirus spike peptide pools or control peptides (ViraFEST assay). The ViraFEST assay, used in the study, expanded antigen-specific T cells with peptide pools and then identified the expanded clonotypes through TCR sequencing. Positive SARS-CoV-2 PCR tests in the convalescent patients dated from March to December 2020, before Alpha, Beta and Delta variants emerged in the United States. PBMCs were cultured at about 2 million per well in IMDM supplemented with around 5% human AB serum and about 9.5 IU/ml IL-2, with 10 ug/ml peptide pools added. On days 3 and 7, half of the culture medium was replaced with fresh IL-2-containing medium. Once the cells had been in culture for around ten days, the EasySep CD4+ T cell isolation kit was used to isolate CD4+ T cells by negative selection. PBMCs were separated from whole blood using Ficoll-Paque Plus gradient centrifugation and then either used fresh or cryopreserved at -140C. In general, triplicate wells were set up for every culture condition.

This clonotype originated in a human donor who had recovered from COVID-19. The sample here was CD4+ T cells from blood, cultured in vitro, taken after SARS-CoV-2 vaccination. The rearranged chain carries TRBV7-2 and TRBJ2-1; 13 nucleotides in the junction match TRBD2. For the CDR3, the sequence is CASSSRTSGSVNEQFF. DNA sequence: TGTGCCAGCAGCTCCAGGACTAGCGGGAGTGTAAATGAGCAGTTCTTC.